The 21 T cell receptor beta chains in this list originate from one sample, sequenced in a study of CD8 T cells in ankylosing spondylitis. TCRdb re-called the 5' RACE reads with MiXCR, one entry per CDR3 protein. This sample yields about 160,000 distinct CDR3 sequences, of which 15% to 20% are seen a single time; approximately 7.8% belongs to the top ten. What was sequenced was blood, either unsorted or a sorted T cell fraction (not recorded which). The receptors were gathered from a male donor with ankylosing spondylitis or in good health (not recorded which).

The chain recombines TRBV6-1 with TRBJ1-1; D uncertain. The CDR3 totals 13 residues. Germline V CDR1 and CDR2: MNHNS, SASEGT. Trimming removed 6 bases from V and 3 bases from J, with 11 bases in between. The CDR3 loop reads CASRREMDTEAFF. For the CDR3, the DNA is TGTGCCAGCAGGAGGGAGATGGACACTGAAGCTTTCTTT.

This clonotype was seen at least ten times. V usage is TRBV5-1 and J usage is TRBJ2-1, with 13 nucleotides matching TRBD2. Per the germline V gene, CDR1 is SGHRS and CDR2 is YFSETQ. This CDR3 is built from 17 residues. V shed 3 bases, J shed 5 bases, and the junction held 8 bases outside the gene matches. CDR3 sequence (DNA): TGCGCCAGCAGCTCTCGGACTAGCGGGAGTCGGAACAATGAGCAGTTCTTC. Translated: CASSSRTSGSRNNEQFF.

This clonotype was observed many times. This chain links TRBV5-1 with TRBJ2-6; TRBD2 aligns across 8 bases. This CDR3 has 16 amino acids. In germline, CDR1 is SGHRS, CDR2 YFSETQ. Trimming at V came to 2 bases and at J to 2 bases, leaving 3 bases not matched to a gene. CDR3 amino acids: CASSLAGEPGANVLTF. The DNA of the CDR3 is TGCGCCAGCAGCTTAGCGGGAGAGCCTGGGGCCAACGTCCTGACTTTC.

This clonotype was detected ten times or more. The chain combines TRBV7-3 with TRBJ2-3; 11 nucleotides match TRBD2. Per germline, CDR1 SGHTA and CDR2 FQGTGA. Losses at the gene ends were 2 bases for V and 4 bases for J; bases not matched to a gene: 8. There are 17 residues in the CDR3. The CDR3 DNA reads as TGTGCCAGCAGCTTATCCCTAGCGGGAGGAGTTGCAGATACGCAGTATTTT. Translation gives CASSLSLAGGVADTQYF. The variable domain in full, completed from reference TRBV7-3 and TRBJ2-3, reads GAGVSQTPSNKVTEKGKYVELRCDPISGHTALYWYRQSLGQGPEFLIYFQGTGAADDSGLPNDRFFAVRPEGSVSTLKIQRTERGDSAVYLCASSLSLAGGVADTQYFGPGTRLTVL.

At least ten counts were recorded for this clonotype. The V and J genes are TRBV12-3 or TRBV12-4 and TRBJ2-1; the match to TRBD2 covers 14 bases. This CDR3 is built from 18 residues. Trimming took 7 bases from V and 4 from J; bases not matched to a gene: 12. For the CDR3, the DNA is TGTGCCAGCAAGGGACTAGCGGGAGCTTGGGGTGAATACAATGAGCAGTTCTTC. The encoded protein is CASKGLAGAWGEYNEQFF.

This clonotype was counted many times. V and J are TRBV4-1 and TRBJ2-1; TRBD2 is a possible D gene (5 bases). V lost 4 bases, J lost 6 bases, and 16 bases lay in between. CDR3 length: 15 amino acids. The V gene's germline CDR1 is MGHRA and CDR2 YSYEKL. The CDR3 nucleotides read TGCGCCAGCAGCCCCCTCGGACTTCCTTCCAATGAGCAGTTCTTC. Its translation is CASSPLGLPSNEQFF.

This clonotype was observed a handful of times. J is TRBJ2-7 and V is TRBV4-2; 8 nucleotides match TRBD1. This CDR3 region has 13 residues. Germline CDR1 and CDR2: LGHNA and YNFKEQ. V trimming: 3 bases; J trimming: 3 bases; junction bases outside the gene matches: 1. For the CDR3, the DNA is TGTGCCAGCAGCCACGGACAGGGCTACGAGCAGTACTTC. Translating it yields CASSHGQGYEQYF.

This chain uses TRBV29-1 with TRBJ2-3, with D possibly being TRBD2 (6 bases). CDR1 is SQVTM, CDR2 ANQGSEA, per germline. The CDR3 has 14 residues. Trimming pared 8 bases from V and 8 bases from J, leaving 23 bases between. The chain's CDR3 is CSPPGRDGAITQYF. The CDR3, as DNA: TGCAGCCCCCCGGGGCGGGACGGAGCAATTACGCAGTATTTT.

The chain links TRBV12-3 or TRBV12-4 to TRBJ2-1; TRBD1 matches 10 bases. With V trimmed by 5 bases and J by 8 bases, 6 bases remained unmatched. The length of the CDR3 is 14 residues. Written as DNA, the CDR3 is TGTGCCAGCAGTCATAGGACAGGGGGGGATGAGCAGTTCTTC. Amino acid sequence: CASSHRTGGDEQFF.

The chain combines TRBV12-3 or TRBV12-4 with TRBJ2-1; TRBD1 agrees at 7 bases. CDR3 length: 13 residues. Trimming removed 6 bases from V and 9 bases from J; junction bases left unmatched: 8. This chain's CDR3 is CASRRTGASEQFF. The CDR3, as DNA: TGTGCCAGCAGGCGAACAGGGGCTTCTGAGCAGTTCTTC.

The DNA of the CDR3 is TGCAGTGCTACAGGGGCGCCTAACTATGGCTACACCTTC. Translation gives CSATGAPNYGYTF. The V gene is TRBV20-1, the J gene TRBJ1-2; the D gene is possibly TRBD1 (6 bases). Germline V lookup: CDR1 DFQATT, CDR2 SNEGSKA (reference sequence). The CDR3 totals 13 residues. Trimming shortened V by 4 bases and J by 0 bases, and 9 bases separated the two germline ends.

This clonotype was picked up many times. The genes are TRBV5-1 and TRBJ1-2; 8 nucleotides line up with TRBD1. Germline V lookup: CDR1 SGHRS, CDR2 YFSETQ. CDR3 length: 15 residues. V shed 4 bases, J shed 6 bases, and the junction held 11 bases outside the gene matches. The CDR3 DNA sequence: TGCGCCAGCAGCCCTGGACAGGGCGGGCAAGATGGCTACACCTTC. This sequence encodes CASSPGQGGQDGYTF.

V usage is TRBV13 and J usage is TRBJ2-7; D is undetermined. The CDR3 is made up of 14 amino acids. The germline CDR1 and CDR2 sequences are PRHDT and FYEKMQ (reference sequence). Trimming shortened V by 4 bases and J by 2 bases, and 12 bases separated the two germline ends. In DNA form, the CDR3 reads TGTGCCAGCAGCTCCAGTTATCAAACCTACGAGCAGTACTTC. This translates into CASSSSYQTYEQYF.

This clonotype was found a few times. The gene calls are TRBV7-8 and TRBJ1-4; 7 bases are a match to TRBD1. The CDR3 sequence is 15 residues long. CDR1 is SGHVS and CDR2 is FQNEAQ in the germline V gene. V shed 4 bases, J shed 8 bases, and the junction held 10 bases outside the gene matches. CDR3 bases: TGTGCCAGCAGCTCGAGGGGACAGACTACAGAAAAACTGTTTTTT. It translates to CASSSRGQTTEKLFF.

This clonotype was recorded at least ten times. The V call is TRBV24-1, the J call TRBJ1-2, with D unresolved. The CDR3 sequence is 11 residues long. Germline V gene sequence: CDR1 KGHDR, CDR2 SFDVKD. The ends were cut back, 0 bases at V and 8 bases at J, with 3 bases in the middle. In DNA form, the CDR3 reads TGTGCCACCAGTGATTTGGGCGGCTACACCTTC. This sequence encodes CATSDLGGYTF.

This clonotype was observed a few times. V is TRBV29-1 and J is TRBJ2-5; D perhaps matches TRBD2 (7 bases). The CDR3 covers 14 residues. Looked up from germline, CDR1 is SQVTM and CDR2 is ANQGSEA. The V and J ends lost 1 base and 2 bases respectively, with 11 bases between them. This CDR3 is CSVEVAGAQETQYF. CDR3 bases: TGCAGCGTTGAAGTGGCGGGGGCACAAGAGACCCAGTACTTC.

With regard to this clonotype: One base away lies a much larger clone, so this may be a sequencing read error. The CDR3 DNA reads TGTGCCAGCAGTTTAGGCGGGAGGGACTGCAATGAGCAGTTCTTC. It codes for CASSLGGRDCNEQFF. The gene calls are TRBV6-2 or TRBV6-3 and TRBJ2-1; 9 bases line up with TRBD2. This CDR3 has 15 residues. The trim removed 4 bases at V and 6 bases at J, leaving 7 bases unmatched. Germline V lookup: CDR1 MNHEY, CDR2 SVGEGT.

In this sample, this clonotype turned up many times. The V gene is TRBV20-1, the J gene TRBJ1-1; 7 bases are a match to TRBD1. CDR3 length equals 13 residues. The germline CDR1 and CDR2 sequences are DFQATT and SNEGSKA (reference sequence). The V and J ends lost 4 bases and 1 base, in that order; junction bases with no gene match: 3. This CDR3 is CSAIWDRNTEAFF. The CDR3 nucleotides read TGCAGTGCTATTTGGGACAGGAACACTGAAGCTTTCTTT.

The chain carries TRBV7-2 and TRBJ2-3; a possible D gene is TRBD2 (6 bases). V lost 5 bases and J 4 bases, leaving 16 bases between the germline ends. Germline loops: CDR1 SGHTA, CDR2 FQGNSA. This CDR3 region has 15 residues. This CDR3 reads CASSRSGTSPDTQYF. The CDR3 nucleotides read TGTGCCAGCAGCCGCTCCGGGACTTCCCCAGATACGCAGTATTTT.

This clonotype was counted at least ten times. This chain joins TRBV5-1 and TRBJ2-3; TRBD2 might be the D (5 bases). CDR1 SGHRS and CDR2 YFSETQ come from the germline V gene. This CDR3 spans 15 amino acids. Between the trimmed V and J ends, which lost 1 base and 2 bases, there was a span of 11 bases. In DNA, the CDR3 is TGCGCCAGCAGCTTGTCGGCGGGTTTCACAGATACGCAGTATTTT. Residues: CASSLSAGFTDTQYF.

V usage is TRBV7-3 and J usage is TRBJ2-7, with D hard to call. V shed 2 bases and J shed 0 bases, with 11 bases lying between them. Germline CDR1 SGHTA, CDR2 FQGTGA. The CDR3 sequence is 15 residues long. The CDR3 DNA follows: TGTGCCAGCAGCTTATACACCGTAACCTCCTACGAGCAGTACTTC. Protein product: CASSLYTVTSYEQYF. The variable domain in full, with the rest retrieved from reference TRBV7-3 and TRBJ2-7, is GAGVSQTPSNKVTEKGKYVELRCDPISGHTALYWYRQSLGQGPEFLIYFQGTGAADDSGLPNDRFFAVRPEGSVSTLKIQRTERGDSAVYLCASSLYTVTSYEQYFGPGTRLTVT.